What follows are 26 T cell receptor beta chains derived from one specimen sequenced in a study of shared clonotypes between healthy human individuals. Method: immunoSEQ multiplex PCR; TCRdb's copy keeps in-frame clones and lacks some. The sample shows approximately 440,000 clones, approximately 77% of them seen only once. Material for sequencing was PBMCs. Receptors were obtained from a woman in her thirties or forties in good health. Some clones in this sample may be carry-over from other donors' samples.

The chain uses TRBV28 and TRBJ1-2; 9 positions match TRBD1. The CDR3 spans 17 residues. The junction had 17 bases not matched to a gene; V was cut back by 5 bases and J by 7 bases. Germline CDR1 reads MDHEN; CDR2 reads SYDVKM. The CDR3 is CASSISLGQGLSSGYTF. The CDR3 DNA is TGTGCCAGCAGTATCAGCTTGGGACAGGGTCTTTCTAGTGGCTACACCTTC.

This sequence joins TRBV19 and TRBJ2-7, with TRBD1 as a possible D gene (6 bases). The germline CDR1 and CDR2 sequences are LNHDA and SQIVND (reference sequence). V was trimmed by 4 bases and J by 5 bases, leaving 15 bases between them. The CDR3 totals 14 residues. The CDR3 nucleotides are TGTGCCAGTAGTACCGGCCGACAGGCCCACGAGCAGTACTTC. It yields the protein CASSTGRQAHEQYF.

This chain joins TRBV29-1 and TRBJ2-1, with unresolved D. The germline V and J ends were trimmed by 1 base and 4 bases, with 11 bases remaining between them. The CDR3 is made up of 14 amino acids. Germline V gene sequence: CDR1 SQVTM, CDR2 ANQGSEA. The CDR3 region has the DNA TGCAGCGTTGAAGGCCTAGACTCATACAATGAGCAGTTCTTC. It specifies CSVEGLDSYNEQFF.

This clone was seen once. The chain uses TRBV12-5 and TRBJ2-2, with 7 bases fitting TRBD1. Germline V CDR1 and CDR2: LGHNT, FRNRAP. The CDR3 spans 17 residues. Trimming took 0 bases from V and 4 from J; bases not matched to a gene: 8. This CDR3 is CASGLVFDRAGTGELFF. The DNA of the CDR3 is TGTGCTAGTGGTTTGGTATTCGACAGGGCGGGCACCGGGGAGCTGTTTTTT.

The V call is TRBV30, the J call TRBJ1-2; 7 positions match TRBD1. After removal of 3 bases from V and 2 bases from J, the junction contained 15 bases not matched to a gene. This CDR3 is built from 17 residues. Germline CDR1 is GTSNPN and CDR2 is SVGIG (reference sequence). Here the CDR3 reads CAWRPRDREITNYGYTF. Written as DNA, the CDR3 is TGTGCCTGGAGACCCCGGGACAGAGAAATAACGAACTATGGCTACACCTTC.

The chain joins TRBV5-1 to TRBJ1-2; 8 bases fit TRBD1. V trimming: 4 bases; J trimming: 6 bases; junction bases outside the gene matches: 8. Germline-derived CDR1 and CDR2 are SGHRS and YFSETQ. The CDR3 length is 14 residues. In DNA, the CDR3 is TGCGCCAGCAGCCCGACAGGGGTGAGTGATGGCTACACCTTC. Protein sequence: CASSPTGVSDGYTF. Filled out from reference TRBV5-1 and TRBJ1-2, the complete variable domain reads KAGVTQTPRYLIKTRGQQVTLSCSPISGHRSVSWYQQTPGQGLQFLFEYFSETQRNKGNFPGRFSGRQFSNSRSEMNVSTLELGDSALYLCASSPTGVSDGYTFGSGTRLTVV.

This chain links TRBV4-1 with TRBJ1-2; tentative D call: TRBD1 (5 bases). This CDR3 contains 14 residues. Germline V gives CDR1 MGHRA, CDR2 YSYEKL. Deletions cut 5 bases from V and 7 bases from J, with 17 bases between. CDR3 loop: CASSARRDRLGYTF. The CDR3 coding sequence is TGCGCCAGCAGCGCTCGCCGGGACCGCCTTGGCTACACCTTC.

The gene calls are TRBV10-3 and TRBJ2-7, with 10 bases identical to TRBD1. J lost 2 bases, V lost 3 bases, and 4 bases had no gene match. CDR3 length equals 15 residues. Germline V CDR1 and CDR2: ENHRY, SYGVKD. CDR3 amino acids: CAISDLGQGAYEQYF. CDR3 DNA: TGTGCCATCAGTGACCTCGGACAGGGGGCCTACGAGCAGTACTTC.

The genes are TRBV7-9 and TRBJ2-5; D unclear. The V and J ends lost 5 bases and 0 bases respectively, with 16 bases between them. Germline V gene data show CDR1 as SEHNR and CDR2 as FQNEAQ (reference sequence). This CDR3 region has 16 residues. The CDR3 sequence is CASSRRLQTYQETQYF. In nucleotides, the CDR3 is TGTGCCAGCAGCCGACGCCTACAAACGTACCAAGAGACCCAGTACTTC.

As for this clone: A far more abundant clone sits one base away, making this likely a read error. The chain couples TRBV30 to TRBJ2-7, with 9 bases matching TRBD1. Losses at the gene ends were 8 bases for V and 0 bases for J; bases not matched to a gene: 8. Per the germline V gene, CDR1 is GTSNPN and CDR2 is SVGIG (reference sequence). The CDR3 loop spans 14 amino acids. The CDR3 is CAAPGTGISYEQYF. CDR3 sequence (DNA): TGTGCCGCACCCGGGACAGGGATCTCCTACGAGCAGTACTTC.

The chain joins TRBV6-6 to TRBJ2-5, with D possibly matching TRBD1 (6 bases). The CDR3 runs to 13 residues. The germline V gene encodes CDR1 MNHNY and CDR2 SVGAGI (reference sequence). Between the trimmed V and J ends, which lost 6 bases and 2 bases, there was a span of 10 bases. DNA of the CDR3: TGTGCCAGCAGCCTGGACAGACAAGAGACCCAGTACTTC. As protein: CASSLDRQETQYF.

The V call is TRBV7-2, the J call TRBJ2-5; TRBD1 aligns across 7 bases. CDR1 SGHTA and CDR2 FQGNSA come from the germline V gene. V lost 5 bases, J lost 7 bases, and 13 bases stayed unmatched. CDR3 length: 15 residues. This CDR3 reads CASSMTGLGRGTQYF. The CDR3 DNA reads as TGTGCCAGCAGCATGACAGGGCTCGGAAGGGGGACCCAGTACTTC. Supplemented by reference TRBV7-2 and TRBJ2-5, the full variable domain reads GAGVSQSPSNKVTEKGKDVELRCDPISGHTALYWYRQSLGQGLEFLIYFQGNSAPDKSGLPSDRFSAERTGGSVSTLTIQRTQQEDSAVYLCASSMTGLGRGTQYFGPGTRLLVL.

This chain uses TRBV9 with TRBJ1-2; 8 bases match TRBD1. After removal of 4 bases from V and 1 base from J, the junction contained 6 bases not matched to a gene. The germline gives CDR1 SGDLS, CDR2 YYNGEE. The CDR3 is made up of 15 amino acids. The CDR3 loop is CASSSGTGLNYGYTF. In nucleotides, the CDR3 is TGTGCCAGCAGCTCAGGGACAGGTCTTAACTATGGCTACACCTTC.

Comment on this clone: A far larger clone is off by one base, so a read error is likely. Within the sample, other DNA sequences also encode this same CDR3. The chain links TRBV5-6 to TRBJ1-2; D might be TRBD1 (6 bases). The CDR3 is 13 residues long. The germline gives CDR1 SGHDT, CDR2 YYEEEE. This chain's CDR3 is CASSFLQGYGYTF. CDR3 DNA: TGCGCCAGCAGCTTCTTACAGGGCTATGGCTACACCTTC.

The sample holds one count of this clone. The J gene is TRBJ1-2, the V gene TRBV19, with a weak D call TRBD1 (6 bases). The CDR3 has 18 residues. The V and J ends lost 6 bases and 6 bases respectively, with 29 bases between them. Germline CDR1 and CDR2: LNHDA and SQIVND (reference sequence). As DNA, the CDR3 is TGTGCCAGTAGCCGCAACTTTGAGACTCAGGGGCTCTTGCATGGCTACACCTTC. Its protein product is CASSRNFETQGLLHGYTF.

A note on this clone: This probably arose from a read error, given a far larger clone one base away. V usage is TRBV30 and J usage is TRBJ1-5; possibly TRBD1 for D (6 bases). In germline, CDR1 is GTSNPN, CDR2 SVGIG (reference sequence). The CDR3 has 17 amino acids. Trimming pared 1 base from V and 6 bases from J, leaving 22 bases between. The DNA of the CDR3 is TGTGCCTGGAGTGCCCTCGGGGGACGGGGGGCGAGTCAGCCCCAGCATTTT. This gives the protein CAWSALGGRGASQPQHF.

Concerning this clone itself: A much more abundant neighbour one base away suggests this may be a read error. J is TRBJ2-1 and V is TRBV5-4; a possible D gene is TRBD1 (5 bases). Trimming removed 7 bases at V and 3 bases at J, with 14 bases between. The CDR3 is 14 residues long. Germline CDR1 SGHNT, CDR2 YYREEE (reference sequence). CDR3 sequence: CASGPDTSYNEQFF. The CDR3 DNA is TGTGCCAGCGGCCCGGACACGAGCTACAATGAGCAGTTCTTC.

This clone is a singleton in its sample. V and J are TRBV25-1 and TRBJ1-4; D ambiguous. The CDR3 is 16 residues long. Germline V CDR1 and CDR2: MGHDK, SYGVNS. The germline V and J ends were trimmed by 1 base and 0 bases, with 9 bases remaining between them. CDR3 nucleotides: TGTGCCAGCAGTGAATCGACCCTTGCAACTAATGAAAAACTGTTTTTT. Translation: CASSESTLATNEKLFF.

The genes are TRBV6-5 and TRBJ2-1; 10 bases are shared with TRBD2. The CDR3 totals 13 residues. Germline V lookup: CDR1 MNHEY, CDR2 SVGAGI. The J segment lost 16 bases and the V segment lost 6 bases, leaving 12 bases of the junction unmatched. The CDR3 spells CASRRKREGQGFF. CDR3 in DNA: TGTGCCAGCAGGAGAAAGCGGGAGGGCCAGGGATTCTTC.

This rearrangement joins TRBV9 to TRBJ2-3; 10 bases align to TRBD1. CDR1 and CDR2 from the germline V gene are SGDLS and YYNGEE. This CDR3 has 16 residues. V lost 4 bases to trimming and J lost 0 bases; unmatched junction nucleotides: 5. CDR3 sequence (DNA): TGTGCCAGCAGCCTGAGACAGGGGGCAAGCACAGATACGCAGTATTTT. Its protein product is CASSLRQGASTDTQYF.

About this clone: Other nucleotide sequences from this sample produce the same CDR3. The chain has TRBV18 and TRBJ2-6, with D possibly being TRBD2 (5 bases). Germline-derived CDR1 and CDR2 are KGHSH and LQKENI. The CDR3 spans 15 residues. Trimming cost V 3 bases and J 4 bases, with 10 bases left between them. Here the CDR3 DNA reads TGTGCCAGCTCACCCGGTACGGGGGGGGCCAACGTCCTGACTTTC. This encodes CASSPGTGGANVLTF.

CDR3 amino acids: CASSLDTAGGTGELFF. The CDR3 nucleotides read TGTGCCAGCAGCTTAGATACAGCGGGAGGCACCGGGGAGCTGTTTTTT. The chain carries TRBV11-2 and TRBJ2-2; 9 nucleotides align to TRBD2. CDR1 and CDR2 from the germline V gene are SGHAT and FQNNGV. This CDR3 is 16 amino acids long. J lost 4 bases, V lost 0 bases, and 3 bases had no gene match.

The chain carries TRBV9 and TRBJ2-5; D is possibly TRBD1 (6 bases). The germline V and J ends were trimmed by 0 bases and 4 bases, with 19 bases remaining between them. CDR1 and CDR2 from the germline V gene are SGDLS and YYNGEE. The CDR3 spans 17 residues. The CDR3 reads CASSVAVAGERRETQYF. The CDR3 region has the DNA TGTGCCAGCAGCGTAGCTGTGGCAGGGGAACGACGAGAGACCCAGTACTTC.

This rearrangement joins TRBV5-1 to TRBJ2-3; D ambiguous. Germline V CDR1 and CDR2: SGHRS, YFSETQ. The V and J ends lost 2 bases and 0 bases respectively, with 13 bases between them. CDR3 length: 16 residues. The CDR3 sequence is CASSFRAESSTDTQYF. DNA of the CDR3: TGCGCCAGCAGCTTCCGAGCAGAGTCTAGCACAGATACGCAGTATTTT.

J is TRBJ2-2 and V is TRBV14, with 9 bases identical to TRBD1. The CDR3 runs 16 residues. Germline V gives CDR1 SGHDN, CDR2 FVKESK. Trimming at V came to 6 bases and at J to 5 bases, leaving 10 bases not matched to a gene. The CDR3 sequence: CASSPLVGQGTGELFF. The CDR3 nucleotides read TGTGCCAGCAGTCCGCTCGTGGGACAGGGAACCGGGGAGCTGTTTTTT.

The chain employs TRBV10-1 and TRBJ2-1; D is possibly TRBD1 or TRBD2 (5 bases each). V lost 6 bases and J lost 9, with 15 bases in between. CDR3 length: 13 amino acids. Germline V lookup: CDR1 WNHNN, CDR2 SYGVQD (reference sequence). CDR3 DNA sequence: TGCGCCAGCAGCTCACAGAGGGACGGTGAGCAGTTCTTC. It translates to CASSSQRDGEQFF.